This TCR beta chain was captured by sequencing in a study of identical twins. This CDR3 has 20 amino acids. The germline V gene has CDR1 SEHNR and CDR2 FQNEAQ (reference sequence). cDNA molecules carried unique molecular identifiers, and template switching added a universal primer site. TCRdb reprocessed the 5' RACE reads via MiXCR and lists one record per CDR3 protein. The sample lists 1.5 million to 2 million distinct CDR3 sequences, 32% seen once, with around 0.3% in the top ten. As concerns this clonotype: Its antigen is currently unknown. One junction end disagrees with the germline gene, perhaps due to a read error.

Study results and limitations: Alpha sequences out of frame and shared by twins had excess low generation probability. Beta out-of-frame twin sharing showed a weaker excess. Rather than following the same donors, the conclusions depended on cross-sectional statistical analysis.

The chain uses TRBV7-9 and TRBJ2-1; possible D gene TRBD2, 6 bases. Source material: cord blood. This clonotype was obtained from a newborn girl in good health. Here the CDR3 reads CASSLERVFWEAGSCNEQFF. The CDR3, as DNA: TGTGCCAGCAGCTTAGAGAGGGTATTTTGGGAGGCGGGGTCCTGCAATGAGCAGTTCTTC.